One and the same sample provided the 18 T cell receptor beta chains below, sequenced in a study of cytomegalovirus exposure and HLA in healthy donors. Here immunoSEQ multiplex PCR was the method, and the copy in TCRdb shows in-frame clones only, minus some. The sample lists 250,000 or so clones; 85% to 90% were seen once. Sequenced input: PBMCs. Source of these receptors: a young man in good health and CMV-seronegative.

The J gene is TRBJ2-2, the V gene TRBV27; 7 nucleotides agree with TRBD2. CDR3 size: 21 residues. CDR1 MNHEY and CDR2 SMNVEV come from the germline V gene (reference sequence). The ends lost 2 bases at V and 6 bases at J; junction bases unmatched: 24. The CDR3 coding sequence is TGTGCCAGCAGTTTAAGGGGAGGGACCAACATCTACACCGGGTGGTCCGGGGAGCTGTTTTTT. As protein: CASSLRGGTNIYTGWSGELFF.

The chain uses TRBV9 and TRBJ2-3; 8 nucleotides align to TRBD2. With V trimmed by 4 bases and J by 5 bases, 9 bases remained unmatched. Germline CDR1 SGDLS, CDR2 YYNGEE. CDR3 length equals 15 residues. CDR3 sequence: CASSPTAGGKDTQYF. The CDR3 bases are TGTGCCAGCAGCCCGACTGCGGGGGGCAAAGATACGCAGTATTTT.

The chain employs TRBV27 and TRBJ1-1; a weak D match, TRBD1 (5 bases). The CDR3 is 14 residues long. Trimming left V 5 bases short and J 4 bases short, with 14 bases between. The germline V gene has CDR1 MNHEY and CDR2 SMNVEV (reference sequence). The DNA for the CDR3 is TGTGCCAGCAGTCTGTCCGGGACTCGCACTGAAGCTTTCTTT. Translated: CASSLSGTRTEAFF.

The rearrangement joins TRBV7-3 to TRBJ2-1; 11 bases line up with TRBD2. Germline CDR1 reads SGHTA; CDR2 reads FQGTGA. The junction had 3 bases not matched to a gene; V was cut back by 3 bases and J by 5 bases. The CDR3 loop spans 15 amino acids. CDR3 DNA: TGTGCCAGCAGCTTGGGGACTAGCGGACACAATGAGCAGTTCTTC. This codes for CASSLGTSGHNEQFF. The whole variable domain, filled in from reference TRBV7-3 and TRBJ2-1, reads GAGVSQTPSNKVTEKGKYVELRCDPISGHTALYWYRQSLGQGPEFLIYFQGTGAADDSGLPNDRFFAVRPEGSVSTLKIQRTERGDSAVYLCASSLGTSGHNEQFFGPGTRLTVL.

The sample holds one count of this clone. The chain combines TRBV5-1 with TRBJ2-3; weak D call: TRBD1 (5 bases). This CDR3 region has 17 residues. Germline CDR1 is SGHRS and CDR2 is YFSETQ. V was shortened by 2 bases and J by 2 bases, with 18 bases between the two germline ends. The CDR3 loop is CASSFSGALTTTDTQYF. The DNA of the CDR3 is TGCGCCAGCAGCTTCAGTGGGGCCCTCACAACCACAGATACGCAGTATTTT. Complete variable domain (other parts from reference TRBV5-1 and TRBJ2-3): KAGVTQTPRYLIKTRGQQVTLSCSPISGHRSVSWYQQTPGQGLQFLFEYFSETQRNKGNFPGRFSGRQFSNSRSEMNVSTLELGDSALYLCASSFSGALTTTDTQYFGPGTRLTVL.

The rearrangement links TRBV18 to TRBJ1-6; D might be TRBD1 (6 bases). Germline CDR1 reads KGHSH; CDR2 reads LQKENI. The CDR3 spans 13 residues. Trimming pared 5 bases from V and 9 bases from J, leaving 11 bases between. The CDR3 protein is CASSSQGASPLHF. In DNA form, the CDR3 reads TGTGCCAGCTCATCACAGGGAGCTTCACCCCTCCACTTT.

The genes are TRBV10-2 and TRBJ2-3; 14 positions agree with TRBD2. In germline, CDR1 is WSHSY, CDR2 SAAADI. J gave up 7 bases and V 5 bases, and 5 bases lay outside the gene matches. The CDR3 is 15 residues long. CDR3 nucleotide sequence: TGCGCCAGCAGTTGGGGACTAGCGGGAGATTATACGCAGTATTTT. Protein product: CASSWGLAGDYTQYF.

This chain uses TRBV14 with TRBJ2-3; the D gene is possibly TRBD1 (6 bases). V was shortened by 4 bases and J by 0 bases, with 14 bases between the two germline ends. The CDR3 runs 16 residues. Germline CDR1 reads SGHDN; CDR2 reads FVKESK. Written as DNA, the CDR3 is TGTGCCAGCAGCCCACCGGGACACCTTAGCACAGATACGCAGTATTTT. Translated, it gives CASSPPGHLSTDTQYF.

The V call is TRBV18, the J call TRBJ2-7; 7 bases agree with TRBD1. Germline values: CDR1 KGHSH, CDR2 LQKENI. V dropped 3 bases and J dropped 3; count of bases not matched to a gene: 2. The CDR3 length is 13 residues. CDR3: CASSPGQFYEQYF. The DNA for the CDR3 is TGTGCCAGCTCACCGGGACAGTTCTACGAGCAGTACTTC.

CDR3 amino acids: CASSELAGADTQYF. The CDR3 DNA follows: TGTGCCAGCAGTGAACTAGCGGGAGCAGATACGCAGTATTTT. The rearrangement uses TRBV6-1 and TRBJ2-3; 10 bases map to TRBD2. The CDR3 contains 14 residues. The V segment lost 2 bases and the J segment 4 bases; nucleotides outside the gene matches: 0. Per the germline V gene, CDR1 is MNHNS and CDR2 is SASEGT.

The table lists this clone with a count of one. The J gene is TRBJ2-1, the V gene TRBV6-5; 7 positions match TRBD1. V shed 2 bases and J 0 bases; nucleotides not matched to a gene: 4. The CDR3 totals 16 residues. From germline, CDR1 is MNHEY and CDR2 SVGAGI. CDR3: CASSYGQVSSYNEQFF. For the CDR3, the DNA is TGTGCCAGCAGTTACGGACAGGTCAGCTCCTACAATGAGCAGTTCTTC.

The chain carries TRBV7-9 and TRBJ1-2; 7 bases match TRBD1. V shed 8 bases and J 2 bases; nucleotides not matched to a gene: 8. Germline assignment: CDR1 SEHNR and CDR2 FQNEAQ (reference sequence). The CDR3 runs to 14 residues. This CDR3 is CASYRPGQNYGYTF. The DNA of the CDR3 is TGTGCCAGCTATAGACCGGGACAGAACTATGGCTACACCTTC.

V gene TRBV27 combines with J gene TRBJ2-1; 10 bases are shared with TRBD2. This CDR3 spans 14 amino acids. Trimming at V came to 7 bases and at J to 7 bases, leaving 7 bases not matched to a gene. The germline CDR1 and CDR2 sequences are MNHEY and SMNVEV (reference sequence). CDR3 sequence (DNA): TGTGCCAGCAATCTAGCGGGGGCCTGGAATGAGCAGTTCTTC. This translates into CASNLAGAWNEQFF.

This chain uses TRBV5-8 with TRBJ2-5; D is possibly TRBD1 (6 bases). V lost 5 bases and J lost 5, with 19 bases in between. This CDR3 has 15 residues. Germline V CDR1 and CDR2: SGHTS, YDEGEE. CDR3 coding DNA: TGTGCCAGCAGGCGAGAGGGGGTCGCGCGCGAGACCCAGTACTTC. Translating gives CASRREGVARETQYF.

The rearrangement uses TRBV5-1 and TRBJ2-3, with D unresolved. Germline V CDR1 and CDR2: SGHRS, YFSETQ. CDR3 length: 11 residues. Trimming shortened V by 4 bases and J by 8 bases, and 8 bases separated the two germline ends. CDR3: CASSALGTQYF. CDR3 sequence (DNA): TGCGCCAGCAGCGCTCTAGGTACGCAGTATTTT.

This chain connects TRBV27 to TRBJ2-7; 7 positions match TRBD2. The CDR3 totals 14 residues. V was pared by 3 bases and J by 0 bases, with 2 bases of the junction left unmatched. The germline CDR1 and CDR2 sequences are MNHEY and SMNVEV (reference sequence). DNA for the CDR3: TGTGCCAGCAGTTTGGGGGACTACTCCTACGAGCAGTACTTC. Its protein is CASSLGDYSYEQYF.

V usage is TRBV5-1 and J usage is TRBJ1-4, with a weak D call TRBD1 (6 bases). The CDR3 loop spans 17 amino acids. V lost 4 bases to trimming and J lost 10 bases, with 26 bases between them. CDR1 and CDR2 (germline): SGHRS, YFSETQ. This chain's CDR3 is CASSRRPDRSLYGKLFF. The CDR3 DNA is TGCGCCAGCAGCAGACGCCCGGACAGATCGCTCTACGGAAAACTGTTTTTT.

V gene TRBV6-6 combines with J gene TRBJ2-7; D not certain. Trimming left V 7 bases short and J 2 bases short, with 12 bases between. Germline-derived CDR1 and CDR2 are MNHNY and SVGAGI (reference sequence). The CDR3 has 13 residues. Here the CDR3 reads CASNPTETYEQYF. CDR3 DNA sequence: TGTGCCAGCAACCCGACTGAGACCTACGAGCAGTACTTC.